The clone carrying this T cell receptor beta chain was seen a few times. The target antigen is unknown. One to two pinch biopsies were taken from the rectum during colonoscopy. The data were obtained in a study of pediatric ulcerative colitis. Findings and caveats of the study: In rectum, acute severe colitis had expanded clones and less diversity.

Clones were read by immunoSEQ multiplex PCR, and TCRdb kept only the in-frame ones, dropping some. The sample includes tens of thousands of clones, approximately 71% of them seen just once. Sequencing was performed on gut tissue. The clonotype comes from a boy younger than 18 with severe ulcerative colitis.

Here the CDR3 DNA reads TGTGCCAGCAGCTTGGGCCTAGCGGGGCTCAAGGATACGCAGTATTTT. Translated: CASSLGLAGLKDTQYF. The rearrangement uses TRBV11-1 and TRBJ2-3; 9 bases are a match to TRBD2. The CDR3 loop spans 16 amino acids. CDR1 SGHAT and CDR2 FQDESV come from the germline V gene (reference sequence). V lost 3 bases to trimming and J lost 6 bases; unmatched junction nucleotides: 10.